This T cell receptor beta chain was sequenced during a study of blood T cells in healthy people across ages. There are 15 residues in the CDR3. V lost 1 base and J 1 base, leaving 7 bases between the germline ends. The germline CDR1 and CDR2 sequences are MNHEY and SMNVEV (reference sequence). Per sample, no less than 6 micrograms of total RNA were extracted. Through a sample-barcoded 5' primer and a J-beta primer mix, a second PCR was run for about 6 to 12 cycles. MiXCR was run by TCRdb on the 5' RACE reads, yielding one entry per CDR3 protein. The table has around 870,000 distinct CDR3 sequences, about 28% seen once. Points on this clonotype: Its antigen is as yet unknown.

Study-wide findings and caveats: Not knowing donor CMV status may have confounded expanded clonotype changes.

Sequenced: blood. This chain connects TRBV27 to TRBJ2-2; a weak D match, TRBD1 (6 bases). The clonotype comes from a woman over 75 in good health. CDR3 sequence reads: CASSLLGQNTGELFF. The CDR3 coding sequence is TGTGCCAGCAGTTTATTGGGACAGAACACCGGGGAGCTGTTTTTT.